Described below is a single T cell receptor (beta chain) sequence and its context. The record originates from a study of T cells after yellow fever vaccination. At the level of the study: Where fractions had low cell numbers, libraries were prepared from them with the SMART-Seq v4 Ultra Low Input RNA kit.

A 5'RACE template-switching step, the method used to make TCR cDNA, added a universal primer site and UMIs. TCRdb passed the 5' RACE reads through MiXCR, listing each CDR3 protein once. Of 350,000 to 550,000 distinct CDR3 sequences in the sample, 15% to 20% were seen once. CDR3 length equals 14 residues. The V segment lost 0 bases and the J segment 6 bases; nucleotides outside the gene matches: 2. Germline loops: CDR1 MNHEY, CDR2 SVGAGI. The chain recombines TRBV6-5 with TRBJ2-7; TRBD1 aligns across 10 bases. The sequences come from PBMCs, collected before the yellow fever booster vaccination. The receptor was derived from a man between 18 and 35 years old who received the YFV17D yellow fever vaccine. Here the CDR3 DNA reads TGTGCCAGCAGTTACTCCGGGACAGGGGTCGAGCAGTACTTC. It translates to CASSYSGTGVEQYF.